A selection of T cell receptor beta chains follows, all from one sample in a study of CD8 T cells in Susac syndrome. One entry per CDR3 protein, called by TCRdb with MiXCR from the immunoSEQ multiplex PCR reads. The sample carries over 200,000 distinct CDR3 sequences, approximately 95% recorded once. Sequencing was carried out using CD4+ T cells from PBMCs. These receptor sequences come from a human donor with multiple sclerosis. The CDR3 runs from the conserved cysteine through the conserved F or W. The order of the fields is CDR3 DNA, CDR3 protein, D gene, clone size, V gene, J gene. The D gene is left open where the match is weak. Part of the rows lack a size; the others show once, few, many or a class for expanded clones.

CDR3 DNA: TGTGCCTGGAGTGTACGACTCTCCCGAGATACGCAGTATTTT
CDR3 protein: CAWSVRLSRDTQYF
D gene: NA
clone size: NA
V gene: TRBV30
J gene: TRBJ2-3

CDR3 DNA: TGTGCCTGGAGTGACAGATCCTACGAGCAGTACTTC
CDR3 protein: CAWSDRSYEQYF
D gene: NA
clone size: NA
V gene: TRBV30
J gene: TRBJ2-7

CDR3 DNA: TGCGCCAGCATCAACCGGGACTTAGGGGATTCACCCCTCCACTTT
CDR3 protein: CASINRDLGDSPLHF
D gene: NA
clone size: NA
V gene: TRBV23-1
J gene: TRBJ1-6

CDR3 DNA: TGTGCCAGCAGCCAAGATCTATCCGTAGCACCCCTCCACTTT
CDR3 protein: CASSQDLSVAPLHF
D gene: NA
clone size: NA
V gene: TRBV3-1
J gene: TRBJ1-6

CDR3 DNA: TGTGCCAGCAGCTCCAGTTTTAGCGGGGAGACCCAGTACTTC
CDR3 protein: CASSSSFSGETQYF
D gene: TRBD2
clone size: NA
V gene: TRBV5-4
J gene: TRBJ2-5

CDR3 DNA: TGTGCCAGCAGCATGGGACAGGTGCGGGTCAATGAGCAGTTCTTC
CDR3 protein: CASSMGQVRVNEQFF
D gene: TRBD1
clone size: once
V gene: TRBV5-6
J gene: TRBJ2-1

CDR3 DNA: TGTGCCAGCAGACCTCAGGGGTTCGATGGCTACACCTTC
CDR3 protein: CASRPQGFDGYTF
D gene: NA
clone size: NA
V gene: TRBV6-6
J gene: TRBJ1-2

CDR3 DNA: TGTGCCAGCAGTTCGACGGTGTATGGAGGCTACACCTTC
CDR3 protein: CASSSTVYGGYTF
D gene: NA
clone size: NA
V gene: TRBV12-3/TRBV12-4
J gene: TRBJ1-2

CDR3 DNA: TGTGCCAGCAGTTTATTGGTGGGAGAGACCCAGTACTTC
CDR3 protein: CASSLLVGETQYF
D gene: NA
clone size: NA
V gene: TRBV27
J gene: TRBJ2-5

CDR3 DNA: TGTGCCAGCAGCGACGGACAGGGAGTCGCTGAAGCTTTCTTT
CDR3 protein: CASSDGQGVAEAFF
D gene: TRBD1
clone size: NA
V gene: TRBV9
J gene: TRBJ1-1

CDR3 DNA: TGTGCCAGCAGCTCCCTAGGACCCTTAAGTAGCGGCGATTCCTACAATGAGCAGTTCTTC
CDR3 protein: CASSSLGPLSSGDSYNEQFF
D gene: NA
clone size: NA
V gene: TRBV7-3
J gene: TRBJ2-1

CDR3 DNA: TGTGCCAGCAGTTCCACCTTAGACCCCTACGAGCAGTACTTC
CDR3 protein: CASSSTLDPYEQYF
D gene: NA
clone size: once
V gene: TRBV25-1
J gene: TRBJ2-7

CDR3 DNA: TGTGCCAGCAGTTTCAGAGACAGGAACACTGAAGCTTTCTTT
CDR3 protein: CASSFRDRNTEAFF
D gene: NA
clone size: NA
V gene: TRBV27
J gene: TRBJ1-1

CDR3 DNA: TGTGCCAGCAGATCCGGTAACAGTCGCACAGATACGCAGTATTTT
CDR3 protein: CASRSGNSRTDTQYF
D gene: NA
clone size: NA
V gene: TRBV12-3/TRBV12-4
J gene: TRBJ2-3

CDR3 DNA: TGTGCCAGCAGTTGGGCGCCGGGGGACACCGGGGAGCTGTTTTTT
CDR3 protein: CASSWAPGDTGELFF
D gene: NA
clone size: once
V gene: TRBV6-5
J gene: TRBJ2-2

CDR3 DNA: TGTGCCAGCAGCCAAGATCCTGTACAAGCGCTAGAGCAGTACTTC
CDR3 protein: CASSQDPVQALEQYF
D gene: NA
clone size: NA
V gene: TRBV3-1
J gene: TRBJ2-7

CDR3 DNA: TGTGCCAGCTCCCCTAGTTGGGGGAATCAGCCCCAGCATTTT
CDR3 protein: CASSPSWGNQPQHF
D gene: NA
clone size: once
V gene: TRBV18
J gene: TRBJ1-5

CDR3 DNA: TGTGCCAGCAGTCCCCCCAGCGCCACAGATACGCAGTATTTT
CDR3 protein: CASSPPSATDTQYF
D gene: NA
clone size: NA
V gene: TRBV6-5
J gene: TRBJ2-3

CDR3 DNA: TGTGCCAGCAGTAAGAGGACTAGCGACACAGATACGCAGTATTTT
CDR3 protein: CASSKRTSDTDTQYF
D gene: TRBD2
clone size: NA
V gene: TRBV27
J gene: TRBJ2-3

CDR3 DNA: TGCAGTGCTAGTGGGGACTCACCCCTATACGAGCAGTACTTC
CDR3 protein: CSASGDSPLYEQYF
D gene: NA
clone size: NA
V gene: TRBV20-1
J gene: TRBJ2-7

CDR3 DNA: TGTGCCAGTAGTTTTGGCTATGGCTACACCTTC
CDR3 protein: CASSFGYGYTF
D gene: NA
clone size: NA
V gene: TRBV19
J gene: TRBJ1-2

CDR3 DNA: TGTGCCAGCAGCCCCCGTGTTAGCGGACGCATGCAGGGTGAGCAGTTCTTC
CDR3 protein: CASSPRVSGRMQGEQFF
D gene: NA
clone size: NA
V gene: TRBV3-1
J gene: TRBJ2-1

CDR3 DNA: TGCGCCAGCAGGGAACTAGCATCAGAGACCCAGTACTTC
CDR3 protein: CASRELASETQYF
D gene: NA
clone size: NA
V gene: TRBV5-1
J gene: TRBJ2-5

CDR3 DNA: TGTGCCAGCAGCCAAGAGTGGACACCCTACAATGAGCAGTTCTTC
CDR3 protein: CASSQEWTPYNEQFF
D gene: NA
clone size: NA
V gene: TRBV4-2
J gene: TRBJ2-1

CDR3 DNA: TGTGCCTGGAGGAGAGGCGGGGGGGCCGGTGAGCAGTTCTTC
CDR3 protein: CAWRRGGGAGEQFF
D gene: TRBD2
clone size: NA
V gene: TRBV30
J gene: TRBJ2-1

CDR3 DNA: TGTGCCAGCCATCTTCATGGGGGACAAGAGACCCAGTACTTC
CDR3 protein: CASHLHGGQETQYF
D gene: NA
clone size: once
V gene: TRBV12-3/TRBV12-4
J gene: TRBJ2-5

CDR3 DNA: TGCAGCGTTGGCCCGGGCACTGAAGCTTTCTTT
CDR3 protein: CSVGPGTEAFF
D gene: NA
clone size: NA
V gene: TRBV29-1
J gene: TRBJ1-1

CDR3 DNA: TGTGCCTGGAGTGGAAATGGACAGCACTTTAACTATGGCTACACCTTC
CDR3 protein: CAWSGNGQHFNYGYTF
D gene: NA
clone size: NA
V gene: TRBV30
J gene: TRBJ1-2

CDR3 DNA: TGTGCCAGCAGCTTAAGCGGGACAGCTAACTATGGCTACACCTTC
CDR3 protein: CASSLSGTANYGYTF
D gene: TRBD1
clone size: NA
V gene: TRBV13
J gene: TRBJ1-2

CDR3 DNA: TGTGCCGCCCGTCGGGGCGAAGAAAAACTGTTTTTT
CDR3 protein: CAARRGEEKLFF
D gene: NA
clone size: NA
V gene: TRBV30
J gene: TRBJ1-4

CDR3 DNA: TGTGCCAGCACTTTCGGACAGAACACTGAAGCTTTCTTT
CDR3 protein: CASTFGQNTEAFF
D gene: NA
clone size: NA
V gene: TRBV2
J gene: TRBJ1-1

CDR3 DNA: TGTGCCAGCAGCCCAGTAGGTCGGGTCACACATGAGCAGTTCTTC
CDR3 protein: CASSPVGRVTHEQFF
D gene: NA
clone size: NA
V gene: TRBV7-2
J gene: TRBJ2-1

CDR3 DNA: TGTGCCTGGAGTGGGGCCCAATCGCAGCCCCAGCATTTT
CDR3 protein: CAWSGAQSQPQHF
D gene: NA
clone size: NA
V gene: TRBV30
J gene: TRBJ1-5

CDR3 DNA: TGTGCCACCCGACAGGGGTCGAACACTGAAGCTTTCTTT
CDR3 protein: CATRQGSNTEAFF
D gene: TRBD1
clone size: once
V gene: TRBV30
J gene: TRBJ1-1

CDR3 DNA: TGTGCCAGCAGCTCCGGGACAGGGGGCAGGAGAGAGACCCAGTACTTC
CDR3 protein: CASSSGTGGRRETQYF
D gene: TRBD1
clone size: NA
V gene: TRBV7-2
J gene: TRBJ2-5

CDR3 DNA: TGTGCCTGGAAGGCCCTCCCCGGGACTGAAGCTTTCTTT
CDR3 protein: CAWKALPGTEAFF
D gene: NA
clone size: NA
V gene: TRBV30
J gene: TRBJ1-1

CDR3 DNA: TGTGCCAGCAGTGACGGACTAGCAAGAGAGCAGTACTTC
CDR3 protein: CASSDGLAREQYF
D gene: TRBD2
clone size: NA
V gene: TRBV2
J gene: TRBJ2-7

CDR3 DNA: TGTGCCGCCGTCCGGGGAAGCGGGGAGCTGTTTTTT
CDR3 protein: CAAVRGSGELFF
D gene: NA
clone size: NA
V gene: TRBV7-9
J gene: TRBJ2-2

CDR3 DNA: TGCAGCGTGGTACAGTGGGCCATGAACACTGAAGCTTTCTTT
CDR3 protein: CSVVQWAMNTEAFF
D gene: NA
clone size: NA
V gene: TRBV29-1
J gene: TRBJ1-1

CDR3 DNA: TGTGCCAGCAGTGAAGCCTCCCGGGGCCTCACTGAAGCTTTCTTT
CDR3 protein: CASSEASRGLTEAFF
D gene: NA
clone size: NA
V gene: TRBV2
J gene: TRBJ1-1

CDR3 DNA: TGCAGCGTTGGTAGTCCCACAGATACGCAGTATTTT
CDR3 protein: CSVGSPTDTQYF
D gene: NA
clone size: NA
V gene: TRBV29-1
J gene: TRBJ2-3

CDR3 DNA: TGCAGTGCTAGAGCTGCGGGGGGGCAATACGAGCAGTACTTC
CDR3 protein: CSARAAGGQYEQYF
D gene: TRBD2
clone size: NA
V gene: TRBV20-1
J gene: TRBJ2-7

CDR3 DNA: TGCAGTGCTAGGAAGCTCTCCGGGATAGATGAAAAACTGTTTTTT
CDR3 protein: CSARKLSGIDEKLFF
D gene: NA
clone size: NA
V gene: TRBV20-1
J gene: TRBJ1-4

CDR3 DNA: TGTGCCAGCAGCCAAGATCTCGCCTACTACGAGCAGTACTTC
CDR3 protein: CASSQDLAYYEQYF
D gene: NA
clone size: once
V gene: TRBV3-1
J gene: TRBJ2-7

CDR3 DNA: TGCAGCGTTGTCACAGGGCGAAACTATGGCTACACCTTC
CDR3 protein: CSVVTGRNYGYTF
D gene: NA
clone size: NA
V gene: TRBV29-1
J gene: TRBJ1-2

CDR3 DNA: TGTGCCTGGACCACACCCGTAGGGGAAAAACTGTTTTTT
CDR3 protein: CAWTTPVGEKLFF
D gene: NA
clone size: NA
V gene: TRBV30
J gene: TRBJ1-4

CDR3 DNA: TGTGCCAGCAGCCCGTCCACTGATCAGCCCCAGCATTTT
CDR3 protein: CASSPSTDQPQHF
D gene: NA
clone size: NA
V gene: TRBV3-1
J gene: TRBJ1-5

CDR3 DNA: TGTGCCTGGAGTGTACGGATGGATCAGCCCCAGCATTTT
CDR3 protein: CAWSVRMDQPQHF
D gene: NA
clone size: NA
V gene: TRBV30
J gene: TRBJ1-5

CDR3 DNA: TGCAGTGCTATGGGACCGGCGGGGGCCCAAGAGACCCAGTACTTC
CDR3 protein: CSAMGPAGAQETQYF
D gene: NA
clone size: NA
V gene: TRBV20-1
J gene: TRBJ2-5